The T cell receptor beta chain described here comes from a study of OX40 agonist ivuxolimab in advanced cancers. Only in-frame clones appear in the TCRdb table, and some are missing; sequencing was by immunoSEQ multiplex PCR. The sample has approximately 66,000 clones, 75% to 90% seen once. Specimen: CD4+ or CD8+ T cells sorted from blood, collected in a trial of the OX40 agonist ivuxolimab. The TCR sequence derives from an adult with an advanced solid tumor such as melanoma, head and neck, liver or kidney cancer.

CDR3 DNA: TGTGCCAGCAGCGTAGGGGTTAGCGGGAGTGATGAGCAGTTCTTC. Its translation is CASSVGVSGSDEQFF. The genes are TRBV9 and TRBJ2-1, with TRBD2 matching over 9 bases. The CDR3 has 15 amino acids. Germline trimming cut 0 bases from V and 8 bases from J; bases unmatched to any gene: 6. Germline V CDR1 and CDR2: SGDLS, YYNGEE.